This TCR beta chain was identified during a study of T cells in Graves' hyperthyroidism and ophthalmopathy. The CDR3 length is 17 residues. The germline gives CDR1 LGHNA, CDR2 YSLEER. Between the trimmed V and J ends, which lost 2 bases and 4 bases, there was a span of 20 bases. Overall study results and limits: Classification by a 13 V-J model distinguished ophthalmopathy from stable hyperthyroidism. The blood repertoire included most of the expanded thyroid clonotypes above 0.001.

RNA transcripts gave rise to amplified TCR beta CDR3 regions. TCR CDR3 regions were first amplified by RT-PCR with HTBI primers. TCRdb re-called the multiplex PCR reads with MiXCR, one entry per CDR3 protein. This sample has about 420,000 distinct CDR3 sequences, with less than 20% found just once. Patients were excluded for uncontrolled infection, other autoimmune disease, pregnancy or lactation. Diagnosis rested on symptoms, serum thyroxine and TRAb, thyroid ultrasound, and orbital computed tomography. Only a few counts were recorded for this clonotype. What it recognizes is unknown. Material: blood. The V and J genes are TRBV4-3 and TRBJ1-2; D gene unclear. This TCR was recovered from a woman younger than 30 with Graves' hyperthyroidism. This chain's CDR3 is CASSQSSSGRNRYGYTF. The CDR3 bases are TGCGCCAGCAGCCAATCATCGTCGGGGAGGAATCGCTATGGCTACACCTTC.